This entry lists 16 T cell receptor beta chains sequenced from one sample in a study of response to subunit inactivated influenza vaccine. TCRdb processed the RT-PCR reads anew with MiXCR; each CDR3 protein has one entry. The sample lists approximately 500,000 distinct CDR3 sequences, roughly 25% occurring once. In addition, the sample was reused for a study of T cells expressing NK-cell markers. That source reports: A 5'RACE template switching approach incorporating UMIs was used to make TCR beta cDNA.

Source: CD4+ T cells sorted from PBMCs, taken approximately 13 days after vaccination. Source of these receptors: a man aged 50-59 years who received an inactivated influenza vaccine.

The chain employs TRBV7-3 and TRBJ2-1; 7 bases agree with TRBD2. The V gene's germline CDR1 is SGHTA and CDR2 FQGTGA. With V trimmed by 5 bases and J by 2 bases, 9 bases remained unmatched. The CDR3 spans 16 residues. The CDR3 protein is CASSPGGGVAYNEQFF. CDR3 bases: TGTGCCAGCAGCCCGGGAGGAGGAGTTGCCTACAATGAGCAGTTCTTC.

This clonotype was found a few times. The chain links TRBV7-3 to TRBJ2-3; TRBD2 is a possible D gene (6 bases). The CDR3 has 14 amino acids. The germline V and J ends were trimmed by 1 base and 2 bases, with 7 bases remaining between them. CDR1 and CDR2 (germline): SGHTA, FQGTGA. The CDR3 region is CASSLKDYTDTQYF. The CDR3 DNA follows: TGTGCCAGCAGCTTAAAGGACTACACAGATACGCAGTATTTT.

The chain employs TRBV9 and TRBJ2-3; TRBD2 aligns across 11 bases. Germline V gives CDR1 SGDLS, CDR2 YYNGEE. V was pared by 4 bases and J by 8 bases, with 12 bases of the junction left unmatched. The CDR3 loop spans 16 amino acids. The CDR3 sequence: CASSSLSGGAGSTQYF. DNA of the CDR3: TGTGCCAGCAGCTCCCTTAGCGGGGGGGCCGGGAGTACGCAGTATTTT.

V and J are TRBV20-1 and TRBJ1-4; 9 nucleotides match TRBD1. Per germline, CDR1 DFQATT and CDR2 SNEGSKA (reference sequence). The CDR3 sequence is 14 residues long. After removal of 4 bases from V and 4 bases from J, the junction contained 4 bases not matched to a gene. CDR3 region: CSAIGTGINEKLFF. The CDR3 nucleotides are TGCAGTGCTATAGGGACAGGGATTAATGAAAAACTGTTTTTT.

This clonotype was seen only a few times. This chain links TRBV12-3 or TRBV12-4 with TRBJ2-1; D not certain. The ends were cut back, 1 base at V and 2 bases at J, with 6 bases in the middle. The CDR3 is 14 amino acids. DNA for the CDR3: TGTGCCAGCAGTTTAGACAGTACCTACAATGAGCAGTTCTTC. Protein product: CASSLDSTYNEQFF.

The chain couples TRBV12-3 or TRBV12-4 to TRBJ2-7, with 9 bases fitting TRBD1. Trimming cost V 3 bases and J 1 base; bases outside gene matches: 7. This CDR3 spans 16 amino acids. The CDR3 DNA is TGTGCCAGCAGTTTCAGGGGACAGGGCAGGTCCTACGAGCAGTACTTC. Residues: CASSFRGQGRSYEQYF.

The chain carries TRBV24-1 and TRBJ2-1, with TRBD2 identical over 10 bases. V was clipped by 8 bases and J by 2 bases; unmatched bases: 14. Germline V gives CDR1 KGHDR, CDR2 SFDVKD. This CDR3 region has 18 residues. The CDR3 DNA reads TGTGCCACCACCGAGGGGCGAGCGGGAGGGCCGGCCTACAATGAGCAGTTCTTC. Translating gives CATTEGRAGGPAYNEQFF.

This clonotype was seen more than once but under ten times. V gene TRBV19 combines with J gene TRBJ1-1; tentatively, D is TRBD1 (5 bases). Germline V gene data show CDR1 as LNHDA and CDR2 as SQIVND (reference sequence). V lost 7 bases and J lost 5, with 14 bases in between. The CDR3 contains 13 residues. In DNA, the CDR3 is TGTGCCAGTAAGTCCACACCAGGGACTGAAGCTTTCTTT. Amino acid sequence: CASKSTPGTEAFF.

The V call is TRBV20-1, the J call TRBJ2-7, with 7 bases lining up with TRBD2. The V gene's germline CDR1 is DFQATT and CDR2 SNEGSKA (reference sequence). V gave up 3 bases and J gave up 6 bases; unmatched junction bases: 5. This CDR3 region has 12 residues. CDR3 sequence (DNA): TGCAGTGCTAGGGGCCCGGGGGGCGAGCAGTACTTC. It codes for CSARGPGGEQYF.

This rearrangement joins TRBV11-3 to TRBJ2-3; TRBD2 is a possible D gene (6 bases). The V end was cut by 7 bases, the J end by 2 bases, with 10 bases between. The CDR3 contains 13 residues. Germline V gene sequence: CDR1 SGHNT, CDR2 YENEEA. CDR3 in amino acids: CASTRRATDTQYF. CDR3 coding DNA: TGTGCCAGCACGCGGAGGGCCACAGATACGCAGTATTTT.

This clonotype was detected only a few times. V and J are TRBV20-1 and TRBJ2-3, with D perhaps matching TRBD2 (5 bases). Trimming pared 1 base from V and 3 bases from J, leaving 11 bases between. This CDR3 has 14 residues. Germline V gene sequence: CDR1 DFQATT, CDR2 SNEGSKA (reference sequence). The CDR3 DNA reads TGCAGTGCTAGAGTAACCGGGATAACAGATACGCAGTATTTT. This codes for CSARVTGITDTQYF.

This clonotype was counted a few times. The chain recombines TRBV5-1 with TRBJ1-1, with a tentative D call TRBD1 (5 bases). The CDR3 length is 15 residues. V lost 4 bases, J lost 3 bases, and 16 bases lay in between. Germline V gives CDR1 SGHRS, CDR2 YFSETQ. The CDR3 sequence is CASSIRPGLDTEAFF. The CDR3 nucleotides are TGCGCCAGCAGCATTAGACCGGGACTTGACACTGAAGCTTTCTTT.

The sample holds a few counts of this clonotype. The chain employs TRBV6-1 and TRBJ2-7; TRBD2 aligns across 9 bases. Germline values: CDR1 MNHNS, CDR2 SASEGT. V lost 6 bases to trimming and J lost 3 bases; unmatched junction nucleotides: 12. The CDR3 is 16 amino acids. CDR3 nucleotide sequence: TGTGCCAGCAGACCCTCCGGGACTAGCCGAAACTACGAGCAGTACTTC. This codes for CASRPSGTSRNYEQYF.

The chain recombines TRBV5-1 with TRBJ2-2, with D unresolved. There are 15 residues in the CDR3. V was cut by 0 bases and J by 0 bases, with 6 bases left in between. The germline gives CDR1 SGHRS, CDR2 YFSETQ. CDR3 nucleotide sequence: TGCGCCAGCAGCTTGGAGACAACGAACACCGGGGAGCTGTTTTTT. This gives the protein CASSLETTNTGELFF.

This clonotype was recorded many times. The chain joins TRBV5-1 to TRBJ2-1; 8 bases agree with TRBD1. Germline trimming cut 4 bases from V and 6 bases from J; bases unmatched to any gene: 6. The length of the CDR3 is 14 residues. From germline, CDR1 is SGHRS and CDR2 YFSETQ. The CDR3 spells CASSPGGVFNEQFF. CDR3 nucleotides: TGCGCCAGCAGCCCAGGGGGCGTGTTCAATGAGCAGTTCTTC. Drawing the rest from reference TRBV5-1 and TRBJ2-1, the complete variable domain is KAGVTQTPRYLIKTRGQQVTLSCSPISGHRSVSWYQQTPGQGLQFLFEYFSETQRNKGNFPGRFSGRQFSNSRSEMNVSTLELGDSALYLCASSPGGVFNEQFFGPGTRLTVL.

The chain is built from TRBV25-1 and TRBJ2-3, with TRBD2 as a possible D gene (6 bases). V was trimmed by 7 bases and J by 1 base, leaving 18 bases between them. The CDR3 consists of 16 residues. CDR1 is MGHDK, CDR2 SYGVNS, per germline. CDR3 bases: TGTGCCAGCAACCCTGAGGGAGGCCTTGGCACAGATACGCAGTATTTT. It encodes CASNPEGGLGTDTQYF.